A selection of T cell receptor beta chains follows, all from one sample in a study of shared clonotypes between healthy human individuals. TCRdb keeps only in-frame clones here, not all; method: immunoSEQ multiplex PCR. The sample includes about 2.1 million clones, just under 95% seen only once; the top ten take around 1.7%. Sequenced input: naive CD8+ T cells from PBMCs. The origin of the receptors is a young man in good health. Some clones in this sample may be carry-over from other donors' samples. CDR3s include the opening cysteine and the closing phenylalanine or tryptophan. Each record gives: V gene, clone size, J gene, D gene, CDR3 DNA, CDR3 protein. D genes are given only for firm matches. The size of a clone is reported for some rows only, either as once, few or many, or as a class for expanded clones.

>TRBV6-5|NA|TRBJ1-1|NA
TGTGCCAGCAGTTACCGAGGGTCGTACAGCACTGAAGCTTTCTTT
CASSYRGSYSTEAFF
>TRBV29-1|NA|TRBJ1-2|NA
TGCAGCGTTGAATCGGAACTCGACTATGGCTACACCTTC
CSVESELDYGYTF
>TRBV28|NA|TRBJ1-5|NA
TGTGCCAGCAGTCTGCCGGATGGGACCTTTTCTAGCAATCAGCCCCAGCATTTT
CASSLPDGTFSSNQPQHF
>TRBV19|NA|TRBJ1-2|NA
TGTGCCAGTAGTTTTCACTATGGCTACACCTTC
CASSFHYGYTF
>TRBV6-5|NA|TRBJ2-3|TRBD1
TGTGCCAGCAGATACCGGGACAGGGGCGAGGATACGCAGTATTTT
CASRYRDRGEDTQYF
>TRBV9|NA|TRBJ2-3|TRBD2
TGTGCCAGCAGCGTAGGGGGACTAGCGGGAGATACGCAGTATTTT
CASSVGGLAGDTQYF
>TRBV19|NA|TRBJ1-1|NA
TGTGCCAGTAGTATAGGGCGGAGGGGGATGAACACTGAAGCTTTCTTT
CASSIGRRGMNTEAFF
>TRBV9|once|TRBJ2-1|TRBD2
TGTGCCAGCAGCGTAGCTACCTCTAGCGGGAGTTTTGGGGGCAATGAGCAGTTCTTC
CASSVATSSGSFGGNEQFF
>TRBV5-1|NA|TRBJ2-1|TRBD1
TGCGCCAGCAGCCTACTCGGGACAGACAATGAGCAGTTCTTC
CASSLLGTDNEQFF
>TRBV15|NA|TRBJ1-1|NA
TGTGCCACCAGCAGCCCTAAGGGTTTGGTCACTGAAGCTTTCTTT
CATSSPKGLVTEAFF
>TRBV28|once|TRBJ2-1|TRBD2
TGTGCCAGCACCCCCCAGGGACTAGCGGGAGATCGGTACAATGAGCAGTTCTTC
CASTPQGLAGDRYNEQFF
>TRBV19|once|TRBJ1-5|NA
TGTGCCAGCAACTCAGGGTGGAATCAGCCCCAGCATTTT
CASNSGWNQPQHF
>TRBV27|NA|TRBJ1-1|NA
TGTGCCAGCAGTTTATGGGGGGGTGAGAACACTGAAGCTTTCTTT
CASSLWGGENTEAFF
>TRBV4-1|NA|TRBJ2-2|NA
TGCGCCAGCAGCCAAGGTCCGGGCACCGGGGAGCTGTTTTTT
CASSQGPGTGELFF
>TRBV28|NA|TRBJ1-2|TRBD1
TGTGCCAGCAGTTCGACAGGGCGAAAATCTCGGGGCTATGGCTACACCTTC
CASSSTGRKSRGYGYTF
>TRBV7-2|NA|TRBJ2-3|NA
TGTGCCAGCAGCCATTACACGGAGGAAAGCACAGATACGCAGTATTTT
CASSHYTEESTDTQYF
>TRBV4-2|NA|TRBJ2-6|TRBD2
TGTGCCAGCAGCCCTGAGACCCCGGGAGGGGCAGGTACATGGTCTGGGGCCAACGTCCTGACTTTC
CASSPETPGGAGTWSGANVLTF
>TRBV4-1|NA|TRBJ2-3|TRBD1
TGCGCCAGCAGCCGGACAGGGGGTTTCACAGATACGCAGTATTTT
CASSRTGGFTDTQYF
>TRBV15|once|TRBJ2-3|NA
TGTGCCACCAGCAGAGAAAGGACAGTTAGCACAGAAGGGCAGTATTTT
CATSRERTVSTEGQYF
>TRBV27|NA|TRBJ2-7|NA
TGTGCCAGCAGTTCTCGACAGGACCACGAGCAGTACTTC
CASSSRQDHEQYF
>TRBV18|NA|TRBJ1-5|NA
TGTGCCAGCGGACGAGAATTCGATCAGCCCCAGCATTTT
CASGREFDQPQHF
>TRBV27|NA|TRBJ2-1|NA
TGTGCCAGCAGGATACAGGGACTCCCTAAGTGGGGGTACGAGCAGTTCTTC
CASRIQGLPKWGYEQFF
>TRBV28|NA|TRBJ1-2|NA
TGTGCCAGCAGTTTATTCCTTACAGGGAGAGCTAACTATGGCTACACCTTC
CASSLFLTGRANYGYTF
>TRBV28|once|TRBJ1-2|NA
TGTGCCAGCAGTTTGCAGGGTGCTGACTATGGCTACACCTTC
CASSLQGADYGYTF
>TRBV6-1|NA|TRBJ1-5|NA
TGTGCCAGCAGTGACGCTACACCTCAGCCCCAGCATTTT
CASSDATPQPQHF
>TRBV5-4|NA|TRBJ1-2|TRBD1
TGTGCCAGCAGCGAAGGGACAGGGGGATTTTTGTTAGACTATGGCTACACCTTC
CASSEGTGGFLLDYGYTF
>TRBV7-9|NA|TRBJ2-7|NA
TGTGCCAGCAGCGGGGGGAGGTACGAGCAGTACTTC
CASSGGRYEQYF
>TRBV19|NA|TRBJ2-1|NA
TGTGCCAGTAGTGATGGACAGTACAATGAGCAGTTCTTC
CASSDGQYNEQFF
>TRBV7-9|NA|TRBJ2-6|TRBD1
TGTGCCAGCAGCTCGACAGGGGGGCCCCTATCTGGGGCCAACGTCCTGACTTTC
CASSSTGGPLSGANVLTF
>TRBV9|NA|TRBJ1-2|NA
TGTGCCAGCAGCCTCACAGAGATAGATGGCTACACCTTC
CASSLTEIDGYTF
>TRBV11-2|once|TRBJ2-1|TRBD2
TGTGCCAGCAGCCGAGTAGCGGGAGCGGGTGAGCAGTTCTTC
CASSRVAGAGEQFF